The 8 T cell receptor beta chains below come from one sample, sequenced in a study of siplizumab effects on memory and regulatory T cells. Sequencing used immunoSEQ multiplex PCR; TCRdb keeps in-frame clones, though not all of them. The sample lists approximately 100,000 clones; over 85% were seen once. Sample: Tregs sorted from blood. Every receptor here comes from a human donor in good health.

The V call is TRBV15, the J call TRBJ2-7; D may be TRBD2 (6 bases). Germline V lookup: CDR1 LNHNV, CDR2 YYDKDF (reference sequence). V lost 0 bases and J lost 2, with 11 bases in between. The CDR3 consists of 15 residues. CDR3 DNA: TGTGCCACCAGCAGAGATCTGGGGGGAACCTACGAGCAGTACTTC. It is translated as CATSRDLGGTYEQYF.

The genes are TRBV6-5 and TRBJ2-1, with 12 bases matching TRBD2. This CDR3 has 14 residues. Germline-derived CDR1 and CDR2 are MNHEY and SVGAGI. V lost 8 bases, J lost 4 bases, and 3 bases stayed unmatched. The CDR3 DNA reads TGTGCCAGCCAAGGACTAGCGGGGTACAATGAGCAGTTCTTC. Amino acids: CASQGLAGYNEQFF.

V is TRBV12-1 and J is TRBJ1-1. TRBV12-1 is a known pseudogene. The CDR3 length is 16 residues. For the CDR3, the DNA is TGTGCCAGCAGCCCCCGATCCTGGCGGCGCCTGGCTGAAGCTTTCTTT. It yields the protein CASSPRSWRRLAEAFF.

This sequence joins TRBV9 and TRBJ2-1, with D perhaps TRBD1 or TRBD2 (6 bases each). The CDR3 is 14 amino acids. The V end lost 3 bases, the J end lost 4 bases, and 11 bases lay between the germline ends. Per the germline V gene, CDR1 is SGDLS and CDR2 is YYNGEE. The CDR3 protein is CASSGGAAYNEQFF. CDR3 nucleotides: TGTGCCAGCAGCGGGGGGGCCGCGTACAATGAGCAGTTCTTC. The whole variable domain, remainder taken from reference TRBV9 and TRBJ2-1, is DSGVTQTPKHLITATGQRVTLRCSPRSGDLSVYWYQQSLDQGLQFLIQYYNGEERAKGNILERFSAQQFPDLHSELNLSSLELGDSALYFCASSGGAAYNEQFFGPGTRLTVL.

The rearrangement joins TRBV18 to TRBJ2-5; 14 positions match TRBD2. Germline lookup yields CDR1 KGHSH and CDR2 LQKENI. This CDR3 comprises 15 residues. J lost 6 bases, V lost 5 bases, and 5 bases had no gene match. CDR3 residues: CASSLGLAGEKTQYF. The CDR3 DNA reads TGTGCCAGCTCATTGGGACTAGCGGGAGAGAAGACCCAGTACTTC.

The J gene is TRBJ2-1, the V gene TRBV6-6; D perhaps matches TRBD2 (6 bases). The length of the CDR3 is 13 residues. Germline CDR1 reads MNHNY; CDR2 reads SVGAGI (reference sequence). Trimming left V 6 bases short and J 9 bases short, with 15 bases between. CDR3 sequence reads: CASSGGVGGEQFF. The CDR3 nucleotides read TGTGCCAGCAGCGGCGGGGTGGGGGGTGAGCAGTTCTTC.

The rearrangement joins TRBV25-1 to TRBJ2-6; TRBD2 matches at 9 bases. V was clipped by 8 bases and J by 4 bases; unmatched bases: 12. Germline-derived CDR1 and CDR2 are MGHDK and SYGVNS. This CDR3 has 17 residues. As DNA, the CDR3 is TGTGCCAGCTCTCCTAGCGGGGCTTGGCCCGGGGCCAACGTCCTGACTTTC. Residues: CASSPSGAWPGANVLTF.

The V gene is TRBV6-5, the J gene TRBJ1-2; D is uncertain. Germline CDR1 reads MNHEY; CDR2 reads SVGAGI. Trimming took off 0 bases at V and 4 bases at J, with 9 bases between the two ends. The length of the CDR3 is 14 residues. The CDR3 nucleotides read TGTGCCAGCAGTTACTCTGGCCAACCCTATGGCTACACCTTC. Its translation: CASSYSGQPYGYTF.